The 14 T cell receptor beta chains listed next were all sequenced from one sample in a study of blood T cell repertoires in COVID-19 (TCRdb year 2020). Library method: the immunoSEQ multiplex PCR assay. TCRdb carries this immuneACCESS record with in-frame sequences only. Its versions omit some clonotypes, under half of them owing to an unresolved V gene in the studies checked, with the rest unexplained. Across this sample there are fewer than 120,000 clones, with approximately 90% seen only once. Of the sample, around 3.2% falls within the top ten clones. Sequencing was done on a sample of peripheral blood. These receptors were obtained from a woman aged 50 to 60 with acute or convalescent COVID-19.

The chain has TRBV7-8 and TRBJ1-4; 8 nucleotides match TRBD1. The CDR3 has 15 amino acids. The germline CDR1 and CDR2 sequences are SGHVS and FQNEAQ. The trim removed 3 bases at V and 5 bases at J, leaving 5 bases unmatched. CDR3: CASSLNRGKNEKLFF. Here the CDR3 DNA reads TGTGCCAGCAGCTTGAACAGGGGGAAAAATGAAAAACTGTTTTTT.

The genes are TRBV6-5 and TRBJ1-3; TRBD1 might be the D (6 bases). The CDR3 runs 15 residues. Germline CDR1 reads MNHEY; CDR2 reads SVGAGI. V lost 0 bases to trimming and J lost 6 bases, with 12 bases between them. In nucleotides, the CDR3 is TGTGCCAGCAGTTACTCTCCAGGGGCCCTAAACACCATATATTTT. It specifies CASSYSPGALNTIYF.

For the CDR3, the DNA is TGTGCCAGCAGTTTCGGGGGTAGCGGACAAGAGACCCAGTACTTC. It yields the protein CASSFGGSGQETQYF. The rearrangement uses TRBV27 and TRBJ2-5, with D possibly being TRBD2 (6 bases). V dropped 3 bases and J dropped 2 bases, with 13 bases sitting between them. The CDR3 totals 15 residues. Germline loops: CDR1 MNHEY, CDR2 SMNVEV (reference sequence).

The chain carries TRBV25-1 and TRBJ2-5; TRBD2 might be the D (5 bases). V shed 0 bases and J shed 4 bases, with 6 bases lying between them. Germline loops: CDR1 MGHDK, CDR2 SYGVNS. The CDR3 runs to 13 residues. In nucleotides, the CDR3 is TGTGCCAGCAGTGAATATCGGGGAGAGACCCAGTACTTC. As protein: CASSEYRGETQYF.

The CDR3 sequence: CASLPHRRAEAFF. DNA of the CDR3: TGTGCCAGTCTGCCCCACAGGAGGGCTGAAGCTTTCTTT. J is TRBJ1-1 and V is TRBV19; a possible D gene is TRBD1 (5 bases). Germline V gene lookup returns CDR1 LNHDA and CDR2 SQIVND (reference sequence). The CDR3 spans 13 residues. V was pared by 8 bases and J by 6 bases, with 16 bases between. Full variable domain (missing parts from reference TRBV19 and TRBJ1-1): DGGITQSPKYLFRKEGQNVTLSCEQNLNHDAMYWYRQDPGQGLRLIYYSQIVNDFQKGDIAEGYSVSREKKESFPLTVTSAQKNPTAFYLCASLPHRRAEAFFGQGTRLTVV.

This chain uses TRBV2 with TRBJ1-3, with 8 nucleotides matching TRBD1. This CDR3 is 16 amino acids long. The V segment lost 6 bases and the J segment 4 bases; nucleotides outside the gene matches: 11. Germline V gene data show CDR1 as SNHLY and CDR2 as FYNNEI. The CDR3 reads CASSDGTGSVGNTIYF. The CDR3 DNA sequence: TGTGCCAGCAGCGACGGGACAGGTTCGGTAGGAAACACCATATATTTT.

This clone was counted once. The J gene is TRBJ1-2, the V gene TRBV18; 10 bases agree with TRBD1. In germline, CDR1 is KGHSH, CDR2 LQKENI. The ends lost 2 bases at V and 8 bases at J; junction bases unmatched: 8. The CDR3 sequence is 15 residues long. The CDR3 region has the DNA TGTGCCAGCTCACCAAATAGGGACAGGGGTTCGGGCTACACCTTC. Translation: CASSPNRDRGSGYTF.

The CDR3 DNA follows: TGTGCCAGCAGCCGCCAGGGCGGGGGCGAAAAACTGTTTTTT. Residues: CASSRQGGGEKLFF. V is TRBV3-1 (or the pseudogene TRBV3-2) and J is TRBJ1-4; the D gene is possibly TRBD1 (6 bases). CDR1 LGHDT and CDR2 YNNKEL come from the germline V gene (reference sequence). Trimming removed 4 bases from V and 8 bases from J, with 14 bases in between. The CDR3 is 14 residues long.

This chain uses TRBV19 with TRBJ2-1, with D perhaps matching TRBD2 (6 bases). V lost 2 bases and J lost 4, with 12 bases in between. There are 15 residues in the CDR3. Germline assignment: CDR1 LNHDA and CDR2 SQIVND (reference sequence). CDR3 DNA sequence: TGTGCCAGTAGTATACCCCTGGGACTGTACAATGAGCAGTTCTTC. This translates into CASSIPLGLYNEQFF.

The chain recombines TRBV18 with TRBJ2-3, with unresolved D. Germline loops: CDR1 KGHSH, CDR2 LQKENI. The CDR3 covers 15 residues. The V end was cut by 3 bases, the J end by 6 bases, with 16 bases between. As DNA, the CDR3 is TGTGCCAGCTCACCGAAATCGGGTCCAGTGGATACGCAGTATTTT. Protein sequence: CASSPKSGPVDTQYF.

For this clone: The sample holds other DNA sequences that translate to the same CDR3. The rearrangement joins TRBV19 to TRBJ1-1, with 8 bases fitting TRBD1. The V gene's germline CDR1 is LNHDA and CDR2 SQIVND (reference sequence). V lost 6 bases to trimming and J lost 5 bases; unmatched junction nucleotides: 5. This CDR3 spans 13 amino acids. The CDR3, as DNA: TGTGCCAGTAGGACTGGACAGGGAACTGAAGCTTTCTTT. Translating gives CASRTGQGTEAFF.

The rearrangement uses TRBV6-5 and TRBJ2-5; D is unclear. The V gene lost 2 bases and the J gene lost 5 bases, with 3 bases spanning the gap. The germline V gene encodes CDR1 MNHEY and CDR2 SVGAGI. The CDR3 sequence is 11 residues long. CDR3 protein: CASSYGETQYF. In DNA, the CDR3 is TGTGCCAGCAGTTACGGCGAGACCCAGTACTTC.

V gene TRBV3-1 (or the pseudogene TRBV3-2) combines with J gene TRBJ2-3, with D possibly matching TRBD2 (5 bases). The CDR3 has 14 residues. Germline loops: CDR1 LGHDT, CDR2 YNNKEL (reference sequence). The V gene lost 2 bases and the J gene lost 6 bases, with 12 bases spanning the gap. CDR3 DNA: TGTGCCAGCAGCCAATCGGGGAGCCGGGATACGCAGTATTTT. Translation gives CASSQSGSRDTQYF.

The genes are TRBV5-4 and TRBJ2-3, with a weak D call TRBD2 (6 bases). The CDR3 spans 15 residues. V lost 0 bases and J lost 3, with 11 bases in between. Germline V gene lookup returns CDR1 SGHNT and CDR2 YYREEE (reference sequence). The CDR3 nucleotides read TGTGCCAGCAGCTTGGACACGGGAGTGACAGATACGCAGTATTTT. Amino acids: CASSLDTGVTDTQYF.